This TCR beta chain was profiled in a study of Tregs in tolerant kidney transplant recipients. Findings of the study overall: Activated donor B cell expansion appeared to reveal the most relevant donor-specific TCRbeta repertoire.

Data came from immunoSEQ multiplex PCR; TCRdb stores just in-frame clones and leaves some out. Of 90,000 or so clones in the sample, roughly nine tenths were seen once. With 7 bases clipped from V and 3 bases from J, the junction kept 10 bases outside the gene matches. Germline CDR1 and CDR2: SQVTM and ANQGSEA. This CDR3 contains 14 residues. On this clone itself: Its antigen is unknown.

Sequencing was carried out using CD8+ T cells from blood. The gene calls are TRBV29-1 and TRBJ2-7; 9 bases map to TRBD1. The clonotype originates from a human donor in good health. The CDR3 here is CSARGTGNNYEQYF. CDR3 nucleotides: TGCAGCGCCCGTGGGACAGGGAATAACTACGAGCAGTACTTC.